These 17 T cell receptor beta chains were sequenced from one sample in a study of OX40 agonist ivuxolimab in advanced cancers. Clones were sequenced by immunoSEQ multiplex PCR, and TCRdb holds only the in-frame ones, with some missing. Among approximately 60,000 clones listed, approximately 80% were seen once. This specimen was CD4+ or CD8+ T cells sorted from blood, taken in a trial of the OX40 agonist ivuxolimab. Every receptor here comes from an adult with an advanced solid tumor such as melanoma, head and neck, liver or kidney cancer.

The rearrangement joins TRBV28 to TRBJ1-1; D is unresolved. CDR3 length: 14 amino acids. Looked up from germline, CDR1 is MDHEN and CDR2 is SYDVKM. The V end was cut by 2 bases, the J end by 5 bases, with 12 bases between. The DNA for the CDR3 is TGTGCCAGCAGTTTAGGGCACCTGAGAACTGAAGCTTTCTTT. This encodes CASSLGHLRTEAFF.

The chain has TRBV4-2 and TRBJ2-7; 8 bases align to TRBD2. V dropped 4 bases and J dropped 3; count of bases not matched to a gene: 8. The CDR3 is 15 amino acids. Germline V gives CDR1 LGHNA, CDR2 YNFKEQ. The CDR3 here is CASSRTSGARYEQYF. CDR3 sequence (DNA): TGTGCCAGCAGCCGAACTAGCGGAGCACGCTACGAGCAGTACTTC.

This chain connects TRBV7-3 to TRBJ2-1, with 8 nucleotides matching TRBD2. The CDR3 contains 13 residues. Trimming cost V 4 bases and J 10 bases; bases outside gene matches: 6. Germline V gene lookup returns CDR1 SGHTA and CDR2 FQGTGA. The CDR3 bases are TGTGCCAGCAGCTACAATACGGGAGGGGAGCAGTTCTTC. Amino acid sequence: CASSYNTGGEQFF.

The gene calls are TRBV9 and TRBJ2-5; 8 bases agree with TRBD1. Looked up from germline, CDR1 is SGDLS and CDR2 is YYNGEE. This CDR3 has 16 amino acids. V lost 0 bases to trimming and J lost 5 bases; unmatched junction nucleotides: 9. DNA for the CDR3: TGTGCCAGCAGCGTAGGGGGGCAGGGGGCCTTTGAGACCCAGTACTTC. Amino acids: CASSVGGQGAFETQYF.

The CDR3 is CASNWGRQGVYEQYF. CDR3 DNA: TGTGCCAGCAACTGGGGCAGGCAGGGGGTCTACGAGCAGTACTTC. V gene TRBV5-6 combines with J gene TRBJ2-7; 7 bases match TRBD1. Trimming cost V 6 bases and J 3 bases; bases outside gene matches: 12. Per germline, CDR1 SGHDT and CDR2 YYEEEE. This CDR3 spans 15 amino acids.

This sequence joins TRBV19 and TRBJ1-2, with D possibly matching TRBD1 (5 bases). The V gene's germline CDR1 is LNHDA and CDR2 SQIVND (reference sequence). The CDR3 sequence is 13 residues long. Trimming left V 6 bases short and J 1 base short, with 9 bases between. The CDR3 loop reads CASSEGNNYGYTF. The CDR3 DNA follows: TGTGCCAGTAGCGAGGGGAATAACTATGGCTACACCTTC.

This clone was seen just once. This chain links TRBV19 with TRBJ2-5, with D possibly TRBD2 on 6 matching bases. V lost 7 bases and J 3 bases, leaving 9 bases between the germline ends. The CDR3 is 12 residues long. The germline V gene encodes CDR1 LNHDA and CDR2 SQIVND (reference sequence). CDR3 DNA: TGTGCCAGTATGGGCGGGGAAGAGACCCAGTACTTC. It yields the protein CASMGGEETQYF.

This chain connects TRBV19 to TRBJ1-2; no firm D call. The CDR3 is made up of 13 amino acids. Trimming pared 3 bases from V and 5 bases from J, leaving 10 bases between. Looked up from germline, CDR1 is LNHDA and CDR2 is SQIVND (reference sequence). The CDR3 coding sequence is TGTGCCAGTAGTATTCCCTCAACATATGGCTACACCTTC. This encodes CASSIPSTYGYTF.

This clone was counted between two and nine times. This rearrangement joins TRBV7-9 to TRBJ1-2; 7 nucleotides match TRBD1. The CDR3 extends over 13 amino acids. The germline V gene has CDR1 SEHNR and CDR2 FQNEAQ (reference sequence). V lost 5 bases and J lost 8; bases outside the gene matches: 8. The CDR3 reads CASSPRQGEGYTF. The CDR3 bases are TGTGCCAGCAGCCCTCGACAGGGTGAAGGCTACACCTTC.

CDR3 protein: CASSPGLGLNTEAFF. CDR3 bases: TGTGCCAGCTCACCGGGATTGGGGTTGAACACTGAAGCTTTCTTT. The chain couples TRBV18 to TRBJ1-1, with D unresolved. Germline CDR1 is KGHSH and CDR2 is LQKENI. The CDR3 runs to 15 residues. Between the trimmed V and J ends, which lost 3 bases and 0 bases, there was a span of 11 bases. The entire variable domain, with the rest obtained from reference TRBV18 and TRBJ1-1, is as follows: NAGVMQNPRHLVRRRGQEARLRCSPMKGHSHVYWYRQLPEEGLKFMVYLQKENIIDESGMPKERFSAEFPKEGPSILRIQQVVRGDSAAYFCASSPGLGLNTEAFFGQGTRLTVV.

This chain connects TRBV28 to TRBJ2-7; 7 bases match TRBD1. The trim removed 6 bases at V and 6 bases at J, leaving 2 bases unmatched. The CDR3 is made up of 11 amino acids. Germline CDR1 MDHEN, CDR2 SYDVKM. The CDR3 bases are TGTGCCAGCAGACAGGGGCGCGAGCAGTACTTC. Amino acid sequence: CASRQGREQYF.

The V gene is TRBV6-1, the J gene TRBJ1-2, with 8 bases identical to TRBD1. Germline V gene sequence: CDR1 MNHNS, CDR2 SASEGT. V was clipped by 3 bases and J by 4 bases; unmatched bases: 4. The CDR3 loop spans 14 amino acids. The DNA of the CDR3 is TGTGCCAGCAGTGACAGGGGGCCCCCCTATGGCTACACCTTC. Its protein product is CASSDRGPPYGYTF.

J is TRBJ2-3 and V is TRBV10-3, with D perhaps TRBD1 or TRBD2 (5 bases each). Germline CDR1 ENHRY, CDR2 SYGVKD. The CDR3 has 18 residues. The V end was cut by 2 bases, the J end by 2 bases, with 20 bases between. CDR3 sequence (DNA): TGTGCCATCAGTGAGGGGGGAGCCCTGATACTCCACACAGATACGCAGTATTTT. Encoded protein: CAISEGGALILHTDTQYF.

A single count supports this clone. The rearrangement joins TRBV19 to TRBJ1-5; a possible D gene is TRBD1 (5 bases). CDR1 and CDR2 (germline): LNHDA, SQIVND (reference sequence). CDR3 length equals 15 residues. Between the trimmed V and J ends, which lost 7 bases and 0 bases, there was a span of 13 bases. The CDR3 is CASTLYGGSNQPQHF. CDR3 DNA: TGTGCCAGTACCCTTTACGGGGGTAGCAATCAGCCCCAGCATTTT.

This sequence joins TRBV14 and TRBJ2-2; 14 bases align to TRBD2. J lost 5 bases, V lost 3 bases, and 5 bases had no gene match. The CDR3 extends over 17 amino acids. The germline V gene has CDR1 SGHDN and CDR2 FVKESK. CDR3 nucleotides: TGTGCCAGCAGCCACCGACTAGCGGGAGGGGGAACCGGGGAGCTGTTTTTT. This encodes CASSHRLAGGGTGELFF.

The chain uses TRBV9 and TRBJ2-3, with D hard to call. Trimming took 5 bases from V and 0 from J, leaving 7 bases between them. CDR1 SGDLS and CDR2 YYNGEE come from the germline V gene. There are 13 residues in the CDR3. As DNA, the CDR3 is TGTGCCAGCAGTGGACCCAGCACAGATACGCAGTATTTT. Its translation is CASSGPSTDTQYF.

This sequence joins TRBV9 and TRBJ1-6; D might be TRBD1 (5 bases). Trimming took 4 bases from V and 9 from J, leaving 17 bases between them. This CDR3 region has 15 residues. CDR1 and CDR2 from the germline V gene are SGDLS and YYNGEE. The CDR3 DNA reads as TGTGCCAGCAGCCCGACCGGGACCCCAGGTTCACCCCTCCACTTT. Translated: CASSPTGTPGSPLHF.